The 27 T cell receptor beta chains presented below share a single source sample, sequenced in a study of cytomegalovirus exposure and HLA in healthy donors. The PCR used 60 Vbeta and 13 Jbeta primers. Using immunoSEQ multiplex PCR, the repertoire was profiled, and TCRdb retains in-frame clones only, with some absent. The data hold roughly 200,000 clones, with about 80% observed a single time. The sequenced sample consisted of PBMCs. The receptors come from a woman aged 55-69 years in good health and CMV-seropositive.

The V gene is TRBV18, the J gene TRBJ2-1; 7 positions match TRBD2. V dropped 3 bases and J dropped 4; count of bases not matched to a gene: 6. This CDR3 contains 15 residues. Germline lookup yields CDR1 KGHSH and CDR2 LQKENI. CDR3 bases: TGTGCCAGCTCACCCCCTAGCGGAGATTACAATGAGCAGTTCTTC. This translates into CASSPPSGDYNEQFF.

This rearrangement joins TRBV30 to TRBJ2-5; 12 positions match TRBD2. J was trimmed by 2 bases and V by 3 bases; bases with no gene match: 1. Germline values: CDR1 GTSNPN, CDR2 SVGIG (reference sequence). The CDR3 runs 14 residues. The CDR3 bases are TGTGCCTGGAGACTAGCGGGGGGACAAGAGACCCAGTACTTC. Protein product: CAWRLAGGQETQYF.

This clone was detected once. V is TRBV5-1 and J is TRBJ2-1; 9 bases agree with TRBD2. Germline CDR1 SGHRS, CDR2 YFSETQ. Trimming removed 6 bases from V and 8 bases from J; junction bases left unmatched: 9. The CDR3 length is 14 residues. The CDR3 nucleotides read TGCGCCAGCACCGGCCTAGCGGGAAGTCATGAGCAGTTCTTC. Amino acids: CASTGLAGSHEQFF. Variable domain in full (rest from reference TRBV5-1 and TRBJ2-1): KAGVTQTPRYLIKTRGQQVTLSCSPISGHRSVSWYQQTPGQGLQFLFEYFSETQRNKGNFPGRFSGRQFSNSRSEMNVSTLELGDSALYLCASTGLAGSHEQFFGPGTRLTVL.

In its sample, this clone was seen a few times. The junction and the germline gene differ at one end; a read error may be behind it. This chain joins TRBV6-1 and TRBJ1-1; the D is unclear. This CDR3 spans 15 amino acids. Looked up from germline, CDR1 is MNHNS and CDR2 is SASEGT. The CDR3: CASSEAPGMNTEAFF. The DNA for the CDR3 is TGTGCCAGCAGTGAAGCGCCCGGGATGAATACTGAAGCTTTCTTT.

This clone was counted only a few times. The chain has TRBV5-1 and TRBJ2-7, with TRBD1 identical over 11 bases. V shed 2 bases and J 7 bases; nucleotides not matched to a gene: 5. This CDR3 has 14 amino acids. Germline CDR1 reads SGHRS; CDR2 reads YFSETQ. The CDR3 spells CASSFGQGALEQYF. The CDR3 DNA reads as TGCGCCAGCAGCTTCGGACAGGGGGCACTAGAGCAGTACTTC.

V usage is TRBV10-1 and J usage is TRBJ2-3; D unclear. CDR1 is WNHNN, CDR2 SYGVQD, per germline (reference sequence). V shed 3 bases and J shed 5 bases, with 9 bases lying between them. The CDR3 length is 13 residues. The CDR3 reads CASSEQRGDTQYF. CDR3 nucleotide sequence: TGCGCCAGCAGTGAACAAAGAGGAGATACGCAGTATTTT.

On this clone: One end of the junction fails to match germline, which may point to a read error. V gene TRBV7-9 combines with J gene TRBJ1-5; 10 nucleotides align to TRBD1. CDR1 SEHNR and CDR2 FQNEAQ come from the germline V gene (reference sequence). The CDR3 runs 15 residues. The CDR3: CSSSTARDRGQPQHF. For the CDR3, the DNA is TGTTCCAGCAGCACCGCCCGGGACAGGGGACAGCCCCAGCATTTT.

In its sample, this clone was seen a few times. The chain couples TRBV4-2 to TRBJ2-7, with TRBD2 as a possible D gene (6 bases). Per the germline V gene, CDR1 is LGHNA and CDR2 is YNFKEQ. Trimming pared 8 bases from V and 3 bases from J, leaving 20 bases between. This CDR3 comprises 15 residues. The CDR3 DNA reads TGTGCCAGCCGCCGCGGGAACCTCGGGGGCTACGAGCAGTACTTC. This translates into CASRRGNLGGYEQYF.

This chain connects TRBV5-4 to TRBJ2-7, with D unresolved. V was trimmed by 2 bases and J by 6 bases, leaving 21 bases between them. Germline V gene data show CDR1 as SGHNT and CDR2 as YYREEE (reference sequence). The CDR3 is 16 amino acids. The CDR3: CASSFQATHSNVEQYF. CDR3 bases: TGTGCCAGCAGCTTTCAAGCGACCCACTCTAACGTCGAGCAGTACTTC.

For this clone: Other nucleotide sequences in the sample specify the same CDR3. CDR3 in DNA: TGTGCCAGCTCGCCTGCCGGGGGGTACGAGCAGTACTTC. Amino acid sequence: CASSPAGGYEQYF. The chain uses TRBV18 and TRBJ2-7; 7 bases align to TRBD2. CDR3 length: 13 residues. V gave up 6 bases and J gave up 4 bases; unmatched junction bases: 6. Germline CDR1 KGHSH, CDR2 LQKENI.

This clone was seen only a few times. This chain uses TRBV5-1 with TRBJ2-7, with 13 bases that match TRBD2. This CDR3 is built from 16 residues. Germline CDR1 and CDR2: SGHRS and YFSETQ. Unmatched junction bases numbered 7, after V lost 4 bases and J lost 3 bases. CDR3 DNA: TGCGCCAGCAGCGGCGGGGGACTAGCGGGGATCTACGAGCAGTACTTC. This sequence encodes CASSGGGLAGIYEQYF.

This chain uses TRBV6-1 with TRBJ1-2; TRBD1 might be the D (6 bases). The V gene's germline CDR1 is MNHNS and CDR2 SASEGT. This CDR3 region has 13 residues. Trimming left V 7 bases short and J 7 bases short, with 16 bases between. CDR3 in amino acids: CASTDSLGGGYTF. The CDR3 DNA follows: TGTGCCAGCACGGACAGCCTTGGTGGTGGCTACACCTTC.

This clone was recorded once. The chain uses TRBV5-1 and TRBJ2-5; 9 bases match TRBD1. The CDR3 runs to 15 residues. With 4 bases clipped from V and 1 base from J, the junction kept 5 bases outside the gene matches. The germline V gene has CDR1 SGHRS and CDR2 YFSETQ. The CDR3 DNA sequence: TGCGCCAGCAGCGGAGTGACAGGGGGCCAAGAGACCCAGTACTTC. Protein: CASSGVTGGQETQYF.

The chain joins TRBV2 to TRBJ1-2; the match to TRBD1 covers 10 bases. Germline V CDR1 and CDR2: SNHLY, FYNNEI. The length of the CDR3 is 14 residues. Germline trimming cut 6 bases from V and 6 bases from J; bases unmatched to any gene: 7. In DNA, the CDR3 is TGTGCCAGCAGCCGCCGGGACAGGGGAAATGGCTACACCTTC. Translating it yields CASSRRDRGNGYTF.

The genes are TRBV7-9 and TRBJ2-1, with 9 bases matching TRBD2. V was clipped by 4 bases and J by 3 bases; unmatched bases: 7. The length of the CDR3 is 16 residues. Germline V lookup: CDR1 SEHNR, CDR2 FQNEAQ (reference sequence). The CDR3 nucleotides read TGTGCCAGCAGCTACGGACTAGCGCGATTCTACAATGAGCAGTTCTTC. Protein sequence: CASSYGLARFYNEQFF.

In nucleotides, the CDR3 is TGTGCCAGCAGCTTACCACGACTAGCGGGAGGGCCATCAGAGACCCAGTACTTC. It is translated as CASSLPRLAGGPSETQYF. The chain has TRBV11-2 and TRBJ2-5; 14 bases match TRBD2. The CDR3 covers 18 residues. The V and J ends lost 2 bases and 4 bases, in that order; junction bases with no gene match: 9. CDR1 is SGHAT and CDR2 is FQNNGV in the germline V gene.

The gene calls are TRBV4-2 and TRBJ1-1; a weak D match, TRBD1 (6 bases). The CDR3 is made up of 16 amino acids. From germline, CDR1 is LGHNA and CDR2 YNFKEQ. V lost 0 bases and J lost 0, with 11 bases in between. This CDR3 is CASSQDRNRVNTEAFF. The CDR3 DNA is TGTGCCAGCAGCCAAGATCGAAACAGGGTGAACACTGAAGCTTTCTTT.

The chain couples TRBV7-2 to TRBJ1-2; 8 nucleotides match TRBD1. The V segment lost 1 base and the J segment 4 bases; nucleotides outside the gene matches: 14. The CDR3 contains 18 residues. Germline lookup yields CDR1 SGHTA and CDR2 FQGNSA. The CDR3 loop is CASSLVYGGAGGAYGYTF. The CDR3 DNA reads as TGTGCCAGCAGCTTAGTGTACGGTGGGGCAGGGGGCGCCTATGGCTACACCTTC.

This chain joins TRBV7-2 and TRBJ1-1; tentative D call: TRBD1 (6 bases). The CDR3 covers 12 residues. The germline V and J ends were trimmed by 4 bases and 6 bases, with 9 bases remaining between them. Per germline, CDR1 SGHTA and CDR2 FQGNSA. The DNA for the CDR3 is TGTGCCAGCAGCTACACAGGGTCTGAAGCTTTCTTT. It translates to CASSYTGSEAFF.

Details on this clone: Within the sample, other DNA sequences also encode this same CDR3. V usage is TRBV7-2 and J usage is TRBJ2-7, with 8 bases that match TRBD2. V lost 6 bases and J lost 7; bases outside the gene matches: 14. There are 15 residues in the CDR3. CDR1 SGHTA and CDR2 FQGNSA come from the germline V gene. CDR3 sequence reads: CASSPRHGRAEEQYF. In nucleotides, the CDR3 is TGTGCCAGCAGTCCCCGCCACGGGAGGGCCGAAGAGCAGTACTTC.

This rearrangement joins TRBV6-1 to TRBJ2-1, with 9 bases matching TRBD2. Germline lookup yields CDR1 MNHNS and CDR2 SASEGT. V was clipped by 3 bases and J by 4 bases; unmatched bases: 4. The CDR3 extends over 15 amino acids. CDR3 in amino acids: CASSDLAGGYNEQFF. The CDR3 DNA reads TGTGCCAGCAGTGATTTGGCGGGAGGGTACAATGAGCAGTTCTTC.

The chain couples TRBV19 to TRBJ1-1, with D unclear. This CDR3 has 12 residues. Germline V gene lookup returns CDR1 LNHDA and CDR2 SQIVND (reference sequence). Between the trimmed V and J ends, which lost 3 bases and 11 bases, there was a span of 13 bases. Here the CDR3 reads CASSIGTEAAFF. CDR3 sequence (DNA): TGTGCCAGTAGTATCGGTACCGAGGCTGCTTTCTTT.

The chain is built from TRBV11-2 and TRBJ1-1, with 9 bases fitting TRBD1. J was trimmed by 10 bases and V by 1 base; bases with no gene match: 4. CDR3 length equals 13 residues. Germline values: CDR1 SGHAT, CDR2 FQNNGV. The chain's CDR3 is CASSLAEGQGAFF. Written as DNA, the CDR3 is TGTGCCAGCAGCTTAGCCGAGGGACAGGGAGCTTTCTTT.

A single count supports this clone. The chain is built from TRBV5-8 and TRBJ2-3; 11 nucleotides line up with TRBD1. The trim removed 3 bases at V and 6 bases at J, leaving 6 bases unmatched. The germline CDR1 and CDR2 sequences are SGHTS and YDEGEE. CDR3 length: 15 amino acids. The CDR3 loop reads CASSWTGGAGDTQYF. The CDR3 nucleotides are TGTGCCAGCAGCTGGACAGGGGGCGCGGGGGATACGCAGTATTTT.

This rearrangement joins TRBV4-3 to TRBJ1-1, with a weak D call TRBD1 (5 bases). The CDR3 has 15 amino acids. V gave up 0 bases and J gave up 1 base, with 9 bases separating them. CDR1 LGHNA and CDR2 YSLEER come from the germline V gene. The CDR3 spells CASSQEGGWNTEAFF. The CDR3 nucleotides read TGCGCCAGCAGCCAAGAGGGGGGTTGGAACACTGAAGCTTTCTTT.

The chain has TRBV30 and TRBJ1-1; D not resolved. The CDR3 totals 13 residues. Germline CDR1 reads GTSNPN; CDR2 reads SVGIG (reference sequence). V gave up 3 bases and J gave up 0 bases, with 8 bases separating them. CDR3 sequence reads: CAWRLHMNTEAFF. CDR3 sequence (DNA): TGTGCCTGGAGGTTACATATGAACACTGAAGCTTTCTTT.

This sequence joins TRBV6-4 and TRBJ1-6; D unresolved. The CDR3 totals 15 residues. V was cut by 6 bases and J by 0 bases, with 9 bases left in between. Germline CDR1 MRHNA, CDR2 SNTAGT. CDR3 sequence (DNA): TGTGCCAGCAGACTCATGAGCTCCTATAATTCACCCCTCCACTTT. Translating it yields CASRLMSSYNSPLHF.